This TCR beta chain emerged from a study of OX40 agonist ivuxolimab in advanced cancers. Study-wide results and caveats: Blood T cells, both CD4+ and CD8+, expanded clonally by week 6 at 0.1 to 3.0 mg/kg.

The sample holds a few counts of this clone. The target antigen is unknown. Assay: immunoSEQ multiplex PCR; the TCRdb copy retains only in-frame clones and omits some. The data contain about 20,000 clones, around 80% of them singletons. Sequenced here: CD4+ or CD8+ T cells sorted from blood, sampled in a trial of the OX40 agonist ivuxolimab. The source is an adult with an advanced solid tumor such as melanoma, head and neck, liver or kidney cancer.

CDR3 sequence: CASSLRGNTGELFF. CDR3 nucleotide sequence: TGTGCCAGCAGTTTACGGGGGAACACCGGGGAGCTGTTTTTT. The rearrangement uses TRBV6-5 and TRBJ2-2, with D possibly matching TRBD2 (5 bases). Germline V CDR1 and CDR2: MNHEY, SVGAGI. V lost 4 bases, J lost 1 base, and 7 bases lay in between. This CDR3 is 14 amino acids long.